The entry below gives a single T cell receptor beta chain sequence along with its context. Its antigen is unidentified. Other nucleotide sequences in the sample specify the same CDR3. These data are taken from a study of cytomegalovirus exposure and HLA in healthy donors. Study conclusions and caveats: Reportedly, diagnosis of cytomegalovirus status by the classifier showed high specificity and sensitivity.

Germline V lookup: CDR1 SGHTA, CDR2 FQGNSA. The CDR3 runs 15 residues. V lost 1 base and J lost 3; bases outside the gene matches: 5. The PCR contained 60 Vbeta and 13 Jbeta primers. Data came from immunoSEQ multiplex PCR; TCRdb stores just in-frame clones and leaves some out. Of about 190,000 clones in the sample, roughly 80% are singletons; the top ten hold approximately 2.1%. The clonotype was recovered from a woman aged 25 to 39 in good health and CMV-seropositive. The source material was PBMCs. The V call is TRBV7-2, the J call TRBJ2-7, with TRBD1 identical over 8 bases. In nucleotides, the CDR3 is TGTGCCAGCAGCTTAGGACAGGGGATGGTCTACGAGCAGTACTTC. It translates to CASSLGQGMVYEQYF.